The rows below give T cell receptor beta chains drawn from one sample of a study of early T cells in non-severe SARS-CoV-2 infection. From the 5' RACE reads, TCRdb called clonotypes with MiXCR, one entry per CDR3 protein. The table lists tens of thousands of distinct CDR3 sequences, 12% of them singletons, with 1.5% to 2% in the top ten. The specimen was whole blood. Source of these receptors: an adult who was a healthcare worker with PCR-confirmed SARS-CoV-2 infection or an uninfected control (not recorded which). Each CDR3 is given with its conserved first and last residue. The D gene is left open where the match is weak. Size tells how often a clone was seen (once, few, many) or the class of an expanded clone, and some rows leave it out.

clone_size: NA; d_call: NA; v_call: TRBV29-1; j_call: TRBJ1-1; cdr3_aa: CSVGGRVTEAFF; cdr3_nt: TGCAGCGTTGGTGGGAGGGTCACTGAAGCTTTCTTT
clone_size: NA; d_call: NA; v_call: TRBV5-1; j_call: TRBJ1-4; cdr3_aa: CASSPETAEKLFF; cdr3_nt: TGCGCCAGCAGCCCGGAGACAGCCGAAAAACTGTTTTTT
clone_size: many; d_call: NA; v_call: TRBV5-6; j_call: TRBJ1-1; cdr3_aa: CASSLDGTEAFF; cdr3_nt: TGTGCCAGCAGCTTGGATGGCACTGAAGCTTTCTTT
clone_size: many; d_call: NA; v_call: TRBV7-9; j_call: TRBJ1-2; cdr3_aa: CASSLLPGLGYTF; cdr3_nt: TGTGCCAGCAGCTTACTTCCGGGGCTCGGCTACACCTTC
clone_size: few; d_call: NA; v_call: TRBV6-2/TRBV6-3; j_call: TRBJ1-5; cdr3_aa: CASRKTGVNQPQHF; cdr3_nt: TGTGCCAGCAGAAAGACAGGTGTCAATCAGCCCCAGCATTTT
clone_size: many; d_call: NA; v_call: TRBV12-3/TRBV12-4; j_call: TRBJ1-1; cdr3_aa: CASSPLQYEAFF; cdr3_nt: TGTGCCAGCAGTCCTCTTCAGTATGAAGCTTTCTTT
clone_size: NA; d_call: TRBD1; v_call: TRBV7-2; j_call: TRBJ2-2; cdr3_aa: CVSSYTAGRGRAGELFF; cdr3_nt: TGTGTCAGCAGCTACACCGCGGGCAGGGGGCGTGCCGGGGAGCTGTTTTTT
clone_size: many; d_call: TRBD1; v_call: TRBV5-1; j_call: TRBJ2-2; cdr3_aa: CASSLGQGNTGELFF; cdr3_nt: TGCGCCAGCAGCTTGGGACAGGGGAACACCGGGGAGCTGTTTTTT
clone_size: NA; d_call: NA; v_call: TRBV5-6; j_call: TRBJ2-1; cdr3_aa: CASSRAANEQFF; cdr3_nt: TGTGCCAGCAGTCGCGCGGCCAATGAGCAGTTCTTC
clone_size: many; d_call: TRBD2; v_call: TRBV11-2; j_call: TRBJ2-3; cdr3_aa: CASSLDRASGGNTDTQYF; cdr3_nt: TGTGCCAGCAGCTTAGATCGCGCTAGCGGGGGGAACACAGATACGCAGTATTTT
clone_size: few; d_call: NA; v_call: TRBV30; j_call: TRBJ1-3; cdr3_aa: CAWSLRTVAGNTIYF; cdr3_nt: TGTGCCTGGAGTCTAAGGACAGTAGCTGGAAACACCATATATTTT